This TCR beta chain is drawn from a study of cytomegalovirus exposure and HLA in healthy donors. TCRdb keeps only in-frame clones here, not all; method: immunoSEQ multiplex PCR. The sample records around 91,000 clones, 93% being singletons. The germline gives CDR1 MDHEN, CDR2 SYDVKM. V gave up 5 bases and J gave up 3 bases, with 8 bases separating them. This CDR3 contains 13 residues. The chain combines TRBV28 with TRBJ2-4, with D uncertain. This receptor was obtained from a woman aged 30 to 39 in good health and CMV-seropositive. The sequencing input was PBMCs. The CDR3 protein is CASSEVDKNIQYF. DNA of the CDR3: TGTGCCAGCAGTGAGGTCGACAAAAACATTCAGTACTTC.